Listed here are 16 T cell receptor beta chains from one sample, sequenced in a study of blood T cells in healthy people across ages. For the second PCR, which ran for roughly 6 to 12 cycles, a sample-barcoded 5' primer and a J-beta primer mix were used. MiXCR, applied by TCRdb to the 5' RACE reads, yields one record per CDR3 protein. Of 550,000 to 650,000 distinct CDR3 sequences in the sample, approximately 30% were seen once. Sequenced sample: blood. These receptors all come from a woman aged 80 or over in good health.

Remarks on this clonotype: This could be a read error, since a much larger clone is one nucleotide away. CDR3 loop: CSASYGDVSGGRRNEQYF. DNA of the CDR3: TGCAGTGCTAGCTACGGCGATGTTAGCGGGGGACGTAGGAATGAGCAGTACTTC. The V call is TRBV20-1, the J call TRBJ2-5; 9 bases map to TRBD2. The germline gives CDR1 DFQATT, CDR2 SNEGSKA (reference sequence). The CDR3 is 18 residues long. Trimming removed 3 bases from V and 11 bases from J; junction bases left unmatched: 25.

This clonotype was detected ten times or more. The chain couples TRBV30 to TRBJ2-1; D may be TRBD1 (6 bases). Trimming pared 3 bases from V and 2 bases from J, leaving 14 bases between. The CDR3 spans 15 residues. Germline CDR1 GTSNPN, CDR2 SVGIG (reference sequence). This chain's CDR3 is CAWSGDRYPYNEQFF. The DNA for the CDR3 is TGTGCCTGGAGCGGTGACAGGTACCCCTACAATGAGCAGTTCTTC.

This clonotype was seen a few times. This chain joins TRBV2 and TRBJ1-4; a weak D match, TRBD1 (5 bases). CDR1 and CDR2 from the germline V gene are SNHLY and FYNNEI. The CDR3 covers 13 residues. The V end lost 7 bases, the J end lost 1 base, and 7 bases lay between the germline ends. The CDR3 loop reads CASKGQTNEKLFF. For the CDR3, the DNA is TGTGCCAGCAAGGGGCAAACTAATGAAAAACTGTTTTTT.

There are many counts of this clonotype. The CDR3 loop is CASSLATGTGKETQYF. The CDR3 DNA reads as TGTGCCAGCAGCTTAGCGACGGGGACAGGGAAAGAGACCCAGTACTTC. The chain is built from TRBV7-9 and TRBJ2-5; 9 bases are shared with TRBD1. In germline, CDR1 is SEHNR, CDR2 FQNEAQ (reference sequence). Trimming at V came to 0 bases and at J to 3 bases, leaving 5 bases not matched to a gene. The CDR3 is 16 amino acids.

The V gene is TRBV2, the J gene TRBJ2-7; a possible D gene is TRBD1 (6 bases). This CDR3 comprises 14 residues. Deletions cut 6 bases from V and 5 bases from J, with 17 bases between. Germline V gives CDR1 SNHLY, CDR2 FYNNEI. CDR3 in DNA: TGTGCCAGCAGACTTTCCCAGGGGATCAACGAGCAGTACTTC. Translated, it gives CASRLSQGINEQYF.

This clonotype was seen ten or more times. V gene TRBV9 combines with J gene TRBJ2-5; 9 nucleotides match TRBD2. Germline V lookup: CDR1 SGDLS, CDR2 YYNGEE. This CDR3 comprises 17 residues. With 4 bases clipped from V and 2 bases from J, the junction kept 12 bases outside the gene matches. This chain's CDR3 is CASSPRGGTSRQETQYF. The CDR3 DNA reads as TGTGCCAGCAGCCCAAGGGGCGGGACTAGCAGACAAGAGACCCAGTACTTC. Full variable domain (missing parts from reference TRBV9 and TRBJ2-5): DSGVTQTPKHLITATGQRVTLRCSPRSGDLSVYWYQQSLDQGLQFLIQYYNGEERAKGNILERFSAQQFPDLHSELNLSSLELGDSALYFCASSPRGGTSRQETQYFGPGTRLLVL.

This clonotype showed up many times. The V and J genes are TRBV4-1 and TRBJ2-7, with D tentatively TRBD2 (5 bases). The CDR3 sequence is 14 residues long. The germline gives CDR1 MGHRA, CDR2 YSYEKL. Trimming left V 1 base short and J 2 bases short, with 9 bases between. The DNA for the CDR3 is TGCGCCAGCAGCCAAGGAGAGGGAACCTACGAGCAGTACTTC. Encoded protein: CASSQGEGTYEQYF.

Concerning this clonotype itself: A junction boundary mismatches the germline segment, possibly from a read error. The CDR3 protein is CVSTLGLSTYEQYF. The CDR3, as DNA: TGTGTCAGCACCCTAGGACTGTCGACCTACGAGCAGTACTTC. This chain joins TRBV11-2 and TRBJ2-5, with a tentative D call TRBD2 (5 bases). The J call may not be correct, given that the DNA end is closer to TRBJ2-7. The CDR3 runs to 14 residues. CDR1 is SGHAT, CDR2 FQNNGV, per germline.

The chain combines TRBV7-2 with TRBJ1-2, with a tentative D call TRBD1 (6 bases). Germline CDR1 SGHTA, CDR2 FQGNSA. CDR3 length: 14 residues. Deletions cut 6 bases from V and 5 bases from J, with 16 bases between. The CDR3 bases are TGTGCCAGCAGACTTACAGGGTACCAATATGGCTACACCTTC. Its protein product is CASRLTGYQYGYTF. The full variable domain, rest sourced from reference TRBV7-2 and TRBJ1-2, is GAGVSQSPSNKVTEKGKDVELRCDPISGHTALYWYRQSLGQGLEFLIYFQGNSAPDKSGLPSDRFSAERTGGSVSTLTIQRTQQEDSAVYLCASRLTGYQYGYTFGSGTRLTVV.

The chain uses TRBV7-9 and TRBJ2-7; D ambiguous. The length of the CDR3 is 14 residues. CDR1 and CDR2 from the germline V gene are SEHNR and FQNEAQ (reference sequence). V dropped 2 bases and J dropped 0 bases, with 8 bases sitting between them. The CDR3 sequence: CASSLRGVSYEQYF. The CDR3 coding sequence is TGTGCCAGCAGCTTAAGAGGCGTCTCCTACGAGCAGTACTTC.

This clonotype was counted many times. V is TRBV12-3 or TRBV12-4 and J is TRBJ1-1; perhaps TRBD1 as D (6 bases). This CDR3 is built from 11 residues. Trimming stripped 5 bases from V and 8 bases from J, with 9 bases between. CDR3 sequence: CASSRTGEAFF. CDR3 DNA sequence: TGTGCCAGCAGTCGTACAGGGGAAGCTTTCTTT.

V and J are TRBV6-1 and TRBJ2-4; D call uncertain. The CDR3 spans 15 residues. V was shortened by 4 bases and J by 4 bases, with 14 bases between the two germline ends. The germline V gene has CDR1 MNHNS and CDR2 SASEGT. The CDR3 nucleotides are TGTGCCAGCAGTGGACAAGACTTGTCAAAAAACATTCAGTACTTC. This sequence encodes CASSGQDLSKNIQYF.

This chain connects TRBV28 to TRBJ2-2; the D gene is possibly TRBD2 (6 bases). This CDR3 contains 15 residues. V gave up 3 bases and J gave up 6 bases, with 14 bases separating them. The germline CDR1 and CDR2 sequences are MDHEN and SYDVKM. CDR3 DNA sequence: TGTGCCAGCAGTTTCCCACGGGGGTGGGCCGGGGAGCTGTTTTTT. Protein product: CASSFPRGWAGELFF.

The rearrangement uses TRBV5-1 and TRBJ2-5, with TRBD2 identical over 10 bases. This CDR3 contains 14 residues. The ends lost 3 bases at V and 11 bases at J; junction bases unmatched: 10. Germline V gene data show CDR1 as SGHRS and CDR2 as YFSETQ. The CDR3 region has the DNA TGCGCCAGCAGCTGGGTAGCGGGAGGAGATGAGCAGTACTTC. Translation gives CASSWVAGGDEQYF. The whole variable domain, remainder taken from reference TRBV5-1 and TRBJ2-5, is KAGVTQTPRYLIKTRGQQVTLSCSPISGHRSVSWYQQTPGQGLQFLFEYFSETQRNKGNFPGRFSGRQFSNSRSEMNVSTLELGDSALYLCASSWVAGGDEQYFGPGTRLLVL.

The chain carries TRBV7-8 and TRBJ1-1; D gene unclear. Germline V gene data show CDR1 as SGHVS and CDR2 as FQNEAQ. With 2 bases removed from V and 4 bases from J, the gap between germline ends came to 17 bases. The CDR3 contains 16 residues. The CDR3 sequence: CASSLYPRGKVTEAFF. CDR3 sequence (DNA): TGTGCCAGCAGCTTATACCCGCGTGGCAAGGTCACTGAAGCTTTCTTT.

This clonotype was recorded at least ten times. The chain has TRBV20-1 and TRBJ2-7; TRBD2 agrees at 7 bases. The CDR3 has 14 residues. The germline V gene has CDR1 DFQATT and CDR2 SNEGSKA (reference sequence). V lost 6 bases and J lost 2; bases outside the gene matches: 10. This CDR3 reads CSASKGGNPYEQYF. The CDR3 DNA reads TGCAGTGCCTCTAAGGGAGGGAACCCCTACGAGCAGTACTTC.